This T cell receptor beta chain was sequenced for a study of PD-L1 blockade in urothelial cancer. After removal of 4 bases from V and 5 bases from J, the junction contained 11 bases not matched to a gene. Germline-derived CDR1 and CDR2 are SGHKS and YYEKEE (reference sequence). There are 16 residues in the CDR3. The assay was immunoSEQ multiplex PCR, and TCRdb's table has in-frame clones only and misses some. In the table there are about 30,000 clones, nearly 90% of which are singletons. Documented time point: peripheral blood 6 weeks after treatment start. The rearrangement links TRBV5-5 to TRBJ1-2, with 10 bases that match TRBD1. The clonotype originates from a man aged 80 or over with urothelial cancer. Sequencing used PBMCs, obtained around atezolizumab (anti-PD-L1) treatment. CDR3 amino acids: CASSPGQGEVVYGYTF. CDR3 nucleotides: TGTGCCAGCAGCCCAGGACAGGGGGAGGTAGTGTATGGCTACACCTTC.